The 30 T cell receptor delta chains reported below all come from one sample, sequenced in a study of Vγ9Vδ2 T cells in congenital toxoplasmosis. Template-switch reverse transcription used TRGC- and TRDC-specific primers together in a single tube. Both the TRGC1 and TRGC2 constant genes were targeted by the TRGC primer. TCRdb re-called the reads through CATT. The sample comprises about 830 delta-chain clones, approximately 46% of which are singletons, and 25% to 35% rests with the top ten. Specimen: gamma-delta T cells from blood. Receptors were obtained from a child under 10 years old born to a mother with Toxoplasma gondii infection during pregnancy, either congenitally infected or uninfected (not recorded which).

This clone occurred a few times. This is likely an artifact of a read error, given a far larger clone one base away. The chain couples TRDV2 to TRDJ1; 12 bases map to TRDD3. CDR3 length: 16 residues. Germline V gives CDR1 GEAIGNYY, CDR2 EKD. The CDR3, as DNA: TGTGCCTGTGACACACTGGGGGATACACACACCGATAAACGCATCTTT. This sequence encodes CACDTLGDTHTDKRIF.

This clone was counted only a few times. This may arise from a read error, as a much more abundant clone is one base away. The V and J genes are TRDV2 and TRDJ2; TRDD3 matches at 10 bases. The CDR3 totals 18 residues. Germline CDR1 is GEAIGNYY and CDR2 is EKD. CDR3: CAFDALLGDSSLTAQLFF. As DNA, the CDR3 is TGTGCCTTTGACGCCCTACTGGGGGATTCTTCTTTGACAGCACAACTCTTCTTT.

Details on this clone: TCRdb assigns this DNA the protein of a much larger clone, which departs from its translation at residue 4; this likely reflects a read error, and the protein shown comes from translating the DNA. The chain couples TRAV36/DV7 to TRDJ1, with 11 nucleotides matching TRDD3. The CDR3 sequence is 17 residues long. CDR1 is VTNFRS, CDR2 LTSSGIE, per germline (reference sequence). With 6 bases clipped from V and 0 bases from J, the junction kept 13 bases outside the gene matches. The CDR3 protein is CAADLPAGGYNTDKLIF. The CDR3 nucleotides are TGTGCTGCGGACCTTCCTGCTGGGGGATACAACACCGATAAACTCATCTTT.

Relative to its sample, this clone is hyperexpanded. Different DNA sequences within this sample yield the same CDR3. The V gene is TRDV2, the J gene TRDJ3; TRDD3 matches 13 bases. V dropped 3 bases and J dropped 1; count of bases not matched to a gene: 2. This CDR3 comprises 18 residues. The germline V gene has CDR1 GEAIGNYY and CDR2 EKD. CDR3 bases: TGTGCCTGTGACGTACTGGGGGATACGTCCTGGGACACCCGACAGATGTTTTTC. This gives the protein CACDVLGDTSWDTRQMFF.

For this clone: Translating this DNA gives a protein that differs at residue 11 from the TCRdb one, which belongs to a much larger clone; a read error is likely, and the protein shown is this translation. The J gene is TRDJ1, the V gene TRDV1, with TRDD3 matching over 7 bases. Here the J gene came from matching the DNA to germline, since TCRdb omits it. J lost 2 bases, V lost 8 bases, and 35 bases had no gene match. Germline-derived CDR1 and CDR2 are TSWWSYY and QGS. CDR3 length equals 23 residues. CDR3 nucleotides: TGTGCTCTTCTGGTTCCGGCCAGGGTACTGGAGGATACGGAGCGACTAGGTACCGATAAACTCATCTTT. Its translation: CALLVPARVLEDTERLGTDKLIF.

Concerning this clone itself: A far bigger clonotype differs at one base, so this is likely a read error. With the J gene uncalled, the V gene is TRDV2; no DNA check was done on the table's D call, TRDD3. CDR1 and CDR2 (germline): GEAIGNYY, EKD. The CDR3 extends over 19 amino acids. The CDR3 reads CACDKVTGGTSWDTRQIFF. The CDR3 bases are TGTGCCTGTGACAAGGTCACTGGGGGAACCTCCTGGGACACCCGACAGATTTTTTTC.

As for this clone: A read error likely explains this, since a far larger clone differs by one base. Other DNA variants within this sample encode the same CDR3. The chain carries TRDV2 and TRDJ1; 11 nucleotides agree with TRDD3. The J gene is not listed in TCRdb, so it was assigned here from a DNA match to germline. CDR1 GEAIGNYY and CDR2 EKD come from the germline V gene. This CDR3 is 15 amino acids long. Losses at the gene ends were 4 bases for V and 3 bases for J; bases not matched to a gene: 6. CDR3: CACDLLGDTADKLIF. CDR3 nucleotide sequence: TGTGCCTGTGATCTCCTGGGGGATACAGCCGATAAACTCATCTTT.

For this clone: TCRdb has a much larger clone's protein, which differs at residue 7 from the translation of this DNA, likely because of a read error; what is shown is the protein translated from the DNA. V is TRDV3 and J is TRDJ1; 7 nucleotides match TRDD3. The CDR3 has 17 amino acids. Germline V gives CDR1 TVYSNPD, CDR2 GDNSRS (reference sequence). The J segment lost 0 bases and the V segment lost 2 bases, leaving 15 bases of the junction unmatched. The CDR3 coding sequence is TGTGCCTTTTCTTCCCGGCATGGGGGAACGTACACCGATAAACTCATCTTT. Its translation is CAFSSRHGGTYTDKLIF.

By frequency in the sample, this clone is large. Possible read error: a much larger clone is one base away. The chain uses TRDV1 and TRDJ1, with 9 positions matching TRDD3. V lost 3 bases, J lost 2 bases, and 19 bases stayed unmatched. CDR1 TSWWSYY and CDR2 QGS come from the germline V gene. The CDR3 has 20 residues. CDR3 amino acids: CALGDQGILPHWGSTDKLIF. The CDR3 coding sequence is TGTGCTCTTGGGGATCAAGGAATCCTCCCCCACTGGGGGAGTACCGATAAACTCATCTTT.

Worth noting for this clone: TCRdb pairs this DNA with a much larger clone's protein that differs at residue 18, likely a read error; the protein shown was translated from the DNA. The J gene is TRDJ1, the V gene TRDV1; 13 bases match TRDD3. Matching the DNA to germline supplied the J gene, which TCRdb does not give. Looked up from germline, CDR1 is TSWWSYY and CDR2 is QGS. V gave up 8 bases and J gave up 3 bases; unmatched junction bases: 30. This CDR3 is built from 23 residues. The chain's CDR3 is CALLVPARVLGDTERLGADKLIF. The DNA for the CDR3 is TGTGCTCTTCTGGTTCCGGCCAGGGTACTGGGGGATACGGAGCGACTAGGTGCCGATAAACTCATCTTT.

Concerning this clone: Translating this DNA gives a protein that differs at residues 4 and 10 from the TCRdb one, which belongs to a much larger clone; a read error is likely, and the protein shown is this translation. The rearrangement joins TRDV1 to TRDJ1; 10 positions match TRDD3. As TCRdb names no J gene, one was assigned here on the basis of a DNA match to germline. The CDR3 contains 20 residues. CDR1 is TSWWSYY, CDR2 QGS, per germline. CDR3 in amino acids: CALWDQGILTHWGITDKLIF. The CDR3 coding sequence is TGTGCTCTTTGGGATCAAGGAATCCTCACCCACTGGGGGATTACCGATAAACTCATCTTT.

This clone was detected only a few times. Only one base separates this from a far larger clonotype, so it likely reflects a read error. The chain links TRDV2 to TRDJ3, with TRDD3 identical over 10 bases. This CDR3 is 19 amino acids long. The germline gives CDR1 GEAIGNYY, CDR2 EKD. DNA of the CDR3: TGTGCCCGTGACACCCTGGGGGATAGGAGCTCCTGGGACACCCGACAGATGTTTTTC. Encoded protein: CARDTLGDRSSWDTRQMFF.

This clone was seen a handful of times. This likely stems from a read error, as it lies one base from a far larger clone. The chain links TRDV2 to TRDJ3; TRDD3 matches 11 bases. This CDR3 is 19 amino acids long. Germline V CDR1 and CDR2: GEAIGNYY, EKD. CDR3 sequence: CACDTVLGDSSWHTRQMFF. In DNA, the CDR3 is TGTGCCTGTGACACCGTACTGGGGGATAGCTCCTGGCACACCCGACAGATGTTTTTC.

This clone was counted between two and nine times. One base separates it from a far larger clone, so it is likely a read error. The chain combines TRDV2 with TRDJ1, with 10 bases aligning to TRDD3. TCRdb gives no J gene; it was assigned here by matching the DNA to germline. The CDR3 runs to 16 residues. CDR1 and CDR2 from the germline V gene are GEAIGNYY and EKD. CDR3 in DNA: TGTGCCTGTGACACGGTGGGGGATACTCCCACCGACAAACTCATCTTT. Translating it yields CACDTVGDTPTDKLIF.

Details on this clone: A far more abundant clone sits one base away, making this likely a read error. This chain uses TRDV1 with TRDJ1, with 7 bases fitting TRDD3. TCRdb records no J gene; here it was assigned by comparing the DNA to germline. The CDR3 has 22 residues. Germline CDR1 is TSWWSYY and CDR2 is QGS. CDR3 sequence reads: CARGELAQISKWIRRYTDKLIF. CDR3 in DNA: TGTGCTCGTGGGGAACTAGCACAGATTTCTAAGTGGATACGCCGGTACACCGATAAACTCATCTTT.

Concerning this clone: A far larger clone is only one base removed, so a read error is likely. The same CDR3 also results from other DNA sequences found in this sample. The V call is TRDV2, the J call TRDJ3; TRDD3 matches at 13 bases. TCRdb supplies no J gene; here it was assigned by aligning the nucleotide sequence to germline. The CDR3 has 19 residues. CDR1 is GEAIGNYY and CDR2 is EKD in the germline V gene. The CDR3 DNA is TGTGCCTGTGACACCGTACTGGGGGATACGCGCCGGGACACCCGCCAGATGTTTTTC. It translates to CACDTVLGDTRRDTRQMFF.

Of note for this clone: This probably arose from a read error, given a far larger clone one base away. The rearrangement joins TRDV2 to TRDJ3; the D gene is possibly TRDD3 (5 bases). TCRdb gives no J gene; it was assigned here by matching the DNA to germline. Between the trimmed V and J ends, which lost 0 bases and 0 bases, there was a span of 14 bases. The CDR3 runs to 19 residues. CDR1 and CDR2 from the germline V gene are GEAIGNYY and EKD. Written as DNA, the CDR3 is TGTGCCTGTGACACCGTGTGGGGTTCATACTCCTGGGACACCCGACAGATGTTTTTC. Translating it yields CACDTVWGSYSWDTRQMFF.

A remark on this clone: A far larger clone is one base from this, pointing to a likely read error. Other DNA sequences in this specimen translate into the identical CDR3. The genes are TRDV2 and TRDJ3; 9 positions agree with TRDD3. TCRdb supplies no J gene; here it was assigned by aligning the nucleotide sequence to germline. The CDR3 covers 18 residues. Per germline, CDR1 GEAIGNYY and CDR2 EKD. CDR3 sequence (DNA): TGTGCCTGCGACACAGGGGGATACCTCTCCTGGGACACCCGACAGATGTTTTTC. This translates into CACDTGGYLSWDTRQMFF.

This clone has a handful of counts. It is likely a read error: a sequence one base away is far more abundant. This chain connects TRDV2 to TRDJ3, with D perhaps TRDD3 (5 bases). The V and J ends lost 3 bases and 0 bases respectively, with 17 bases between them. Germline CDR1 GEAIGNYY, CDR2 EKD. CDR3 size: 19 residues. This chain's CDR3 is CACDPVWGSDSWDTRQMFF. DNA of the CDR3: TGTGCCTGTGACCCCGTGTGGGGTTCAGACTCCTGGGACACCCGACAGATGTTTTTC.

This clone came up once. This is likely an artifact of a read error, given a far larger clone one base away. This CDR3 is also generated by other DNA sequences in the sample. This chain uses TRDV1 with TRDJ1, with 12 positions matching TRDD3. TCRdb lists no J gene, so it was determined here by aligning the DNA to germline. Looked up from germline, CDR1 is TSWWSYY and CDR2 is QGS. This CDR3 comprises 23 residues. The V segment lost 8 bases and the J segment 2 bases; nucleotides outside the gene matches: 30. The DNA for the CDR3 is TGTGCTCTTCTGGTTCCGGCCAGGGTCCTGGGGGATACGGAGCGACTAGGTACCGATAAACTCATCTTT. Translating it yields CALLVPARVLGDTERLGTDKLIF.

On this clone itself: A far larger clone differs by one base, so this is likely a read error. The chain links TRDV2 to TRDJ3, with TRDD3 identical over 11 bases. No J gene was available from TCRdb, and it was assigned here by a germline match of the DNA. This CDR3 has 20 residues. V shed 0 bases and J 5 bases; nucleotides not matched to a gene: 11. CDR1 and CDR2 from the germline V gene are GEAIGNYY and EKD. CDR3 region: CACDTVVLGDMVGDTRQMFF. CDR3 sequence (DNA): TGTGCCTGTGACACCGTCGTACTGGGGGATATGGTGGGGGACACCCGACAGATGTTTTTC.

Remarks on this clone: This likely reflects a read error, since a far larger clone is one base away. The same CDR3 arises from other DNA sequences in this sample as well. This chain uses TRAV29/DV5 with TRDJ1; 7 bases match TRDD3. The CDR3 is 17 amino acids. The germline gives CDR1 NSMFDY, CDR2 ISSIKDK. Trimming at V came to 3 bases and at J to 0 bases, leaving 14 bases not matched to a gene. CDR3 loop: CAAKLPLGEGDTDKLIF. The CDR3 DNA reads TGTGCAGCAAAGCTCCCGTTGGGGGAAGGGGACACCGATAAACTCATCTTT. Full variable domain (rest looked up from reference TRAV29/DV5 and TRDJ1): DQQVKQNSPSLSVQEGRISILNCDYTNSMFDYFLWYKKYPAEGPTFLISISSIKDKNEDGRFTVFLNKSAKHLSLHIVPSQPGDSAVYFCAAKLPLGEGDTDKLIFGKGTRVTVEP.

As to this clone: The protein given by TCRdb reflects a much larger clone and differs at residue 9 from this DNA's translation, likely from a read error; the protein shown is the DNA's translation. V is TRDV1 and J is TRDJ1; TRDD3 agrees at 7 bases. Assignment of the J gene here rests on matching the DNA to germline, because TCRdb gives none. The germline V gene encodes CDR1 TSWWSYY and CDR2 QGS. V dropped 0 bases and J dropped 0; count of bases not matched to a gene: 22. The CDR3 runs to 22 residues. The CDR3 nucleotides read TGTGCTCTTGGGGAACTAGCACAGAGTTCTAAGTGGATACGCCGGTACACCGATAAACTCATCTTT. It specifies CALGELAQSSKWIRRYTDKLIF.

This clone was seen once. The TCRdb protein, from a much larger clone, departs from this DNA's translation at residue 4, likely by read error; the protein shown derives from the DNA. The genes are TRDV1 and TRDJ1, with 7 nucleotides matching TRDD3. Here the J gene was assigned by germline matching of the DNA, as TCRdb has none. This CDR3 is 20 amino acids long. Losses at the gene ends were 7 bases for V and 1 base for J; bases not matched to a gene: 24. CDR1 and CDR2 (germline): TSWWSYY, QGS. CDR3 sequence reads: CALVPGDRTGDRTPTDKLIF. CDR3 bases: TGTGCTCTTGTGCCTGGGGATCGTACTGGGGATCGCACCCCCACCGATAAACTCATCTTT.

A word on this clone: Since a far larger clone is one base different, this is likely a read error. The J gene is TRDJ2, the V gene TRDV2; D is undetermined. Because TCRdb records no J gene, it was assigned here through a match of the DNA to germline. The CDR3 consists of 15 residues. V lost 6 bases to trimming and J lost 0 bases, with 13 bases between them. CDR1 GEAIGNYY and CDR2 EKD come from the germline V gene. The CDR3 protein is CACYPASTLTAQLFF. CDR3 coding DNA: TGTGCCTGTTACCCAGCGAGTACTTTGACAGCACAACTCTTCTTT.

A few counts support this clone. A far larger clone is off by one base, so a read error is likely. The identical CDR3 is also encoded by other nucleotide sequences in the sample. The chain couples TRDV2 to TRDJ1; D is uncertain. The CDR3 is made up of 16 amino acids. CDR1 is GEAIGNYY and CDR2 is EKD in the germline V gene. The CDR3 loop reads CACVSLAGVYTDKLIF. The CDR3, as DNA: TGTGCATGTGTGAGCCTAGCCGGGGTTTACACCGATAAACTCATCTTT.

Regarding this clone: A single base is all that separates this from a far larger clone, so a read error is likely. Other DNA variants within this sample encode the same CDR3. The J gene was not called, though the V gene is TRDV2; TRDD3 was called by the table and not checked on the DNA. The germline V gene encodes CDR1 GEAIGNYY and CDR2 EKD. The CDR3 covers 18 residues. CDR3 DNA: TGTGCCTGTGACACCGGGGGATACGCATCCTGGGACACCCGACAGATGTTTTTT. This codes for CACDTGGYASWDTRQMFF.

On this clone itself: This probably arose from a read error, given a far larger clone one base away. Additional DNA sequences in this sample encode the identical CDR3. This chain connects TRDV2 to TRDJ3; TRDD3 agrees at 10 bases. Here the J gene was assigned by germline matching of the DNA, as TCRdb has none. The germline V gene encodes CDR1 GEAIGNYY and CDR2 EKD. This CDR3 has 19 residues. The J segment lost 0 bases and the V segment lost 0 bases, leaving 4 bases of the junction unmatched. The CDR3 here is CACDTVLGDSSWDTRQMFF. The CDR3 DNA follows: TGTGCCTGTGACACCGTGCTGGGGGATAGCTCCTGGGACACCCGACAGATGTTTTTC.

As concerns this clone: A read error is the likely source, as a far larger clone sits one nucleotide away. The rearrangement links TRDV2 to TRDJ2, with TRDD3 identical over 13 bases. No J gene was available from TCRdb, and it was assigned here by a germline match of the DNA. The CDR3 runs to 15 residues. Per germline, CDR1 GEAIGNYY and CDR2 EKD. CDR3 residues: CACDILGDTTAKLFF. The CDR3 bases are TGTGCCTGTGACATACTGGGGGATACGACAGCAAAACTCTTCTTT.

For this clone: A far larger clone is off by one base, so a read error is likely. The chain employs TRDV2 and TRDJ3, with 13 bases that match TRDD3. TCRdb does not report a J gene; here it was assigned by matching the DNA to germline references. Per the germline V gene, CDR1 is GEAIGNYY and CDR2 is EKD. Losses at the gene ends were 2 bases for V and 2 bases for J; bases not matched to a gene: 5. CDR3 size: 19 residues. CDR3 sequence: CACDILGDTSAWDTRQMFF. The CDR3 coding sequence is TGTGCCTGTGACATACTGGGGGATACGAGCGCCTGGGACACCCGACAGATGTTTTTC.